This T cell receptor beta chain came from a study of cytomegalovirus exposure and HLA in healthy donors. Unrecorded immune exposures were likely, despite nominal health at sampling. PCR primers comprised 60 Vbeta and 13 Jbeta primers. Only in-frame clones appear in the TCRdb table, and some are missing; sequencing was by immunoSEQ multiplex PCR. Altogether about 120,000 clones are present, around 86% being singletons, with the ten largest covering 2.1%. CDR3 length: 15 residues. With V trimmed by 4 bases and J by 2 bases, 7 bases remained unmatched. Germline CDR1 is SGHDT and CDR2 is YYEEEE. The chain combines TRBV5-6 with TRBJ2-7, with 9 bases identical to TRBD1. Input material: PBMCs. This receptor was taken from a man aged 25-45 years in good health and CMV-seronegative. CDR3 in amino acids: CASSPPGTGPYEQYF. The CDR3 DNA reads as TGTGCCAGCAGCCCTCCCGGGACAGGGCCCTACGAGCAGTACTTC.